The next 30 T cell receptor beta chains were all read from a single sample in a study of T cells after yellow fever vaccination. TCRdb passed the 5' RACE reads through MiXCR, listing each CDR3 protein once. The sample has roughly 500,000 distinct CDR3 sequences; about 19% are singletons. Specimen: PBMCs, collected 15 days after the yellow fever booster vaccination. These receptors all stem from a man aged 25 to 40 who received the YFV17D yellow fever vaccine.

This clonotype was detected a few times. CDR3 in amino acids: CASSEGGRGVYEQYF. The CDR3 DNA is TGTGCCAGCAGTGAGGGGGGCAGGGGGGTCTACGAGCAGTACTTC. V is TRBV28 and J is TRBJ2-7, with D perhaps matching TRBD1 (7 bases). Trimming removed 5 bases from V and 3 bases from J, with 17 bases in between. The germline V gene has CDR1 MDHEN and CDR2 SYDVKM. CDR3 length: 15 amino acids.

The chain recombines TRBV5-1 with TRBJ2-2, with 8 bases fitting TRBD2. After removal of 4 bases from V and 8 bases from J, the junction contained 7 bases not matched to a gene. This CDR3 has 14 amino acids. Germline loops: CDR1 SGHRS, CDR2 YFSETQ. CDR3 residues: CASSLRTSSGELFF. The DNA for the CDR3 is TGCGCCAGCAGCCTACGGACTAGCTCGGGGGAGCTGTTTTTT.

V and J are TRBV7-2 and TRBJ2-5; the D is unclear. The germline gives CDR1 SGHTA, CDR2 FQGNSA. V lost 5 bases and J lost 5, with 15 bases in between. The CDR3 runs to 14 residues. In nucleotides, the CDR3 is TGTGCCAGCAGCCCGGAAAGGGTGGGTGAGACCCAGTACTTC. Amino acid sequence: CASSPERVGETQYF.

With regard to this clonotype: A junction boundary mismatches the germline segment, possibly from a read error. The chain combines TRBV6-2 or TRBV6-3 with TRBJ2-1; the D is unclear. The CDR3 covers 11 residues. The germline gives CDR1 MNHEY, CDR2 SVGEGT. The CDR3 reads CASRAYNEQSF. CDR3 bases: TGTGCCAGCAGGGCCTACAATGAGCAGTCCTTC.

This chain uses TRBV12-3 or TRBV12-4 with TRBJ1-1, with D maybe TRBD1 (5 bases). The CDR3 runs 13 residues. V was trimmed by 4 bases and J by 5 bases, leaving 11 bases between them. The CDR3 DNA sequence: TGTGCCAGCAGTTCCAGGGAGGTTACTGAAGCTTTCTTT. It yields the protein CASSSREVTEAFF.

The chain carries TRBV5-1 and TRBJ2-1, with TRBD2 as a possible D gene (7 bases). The CDR3 contains 15 residues. Germline-derived CDR1 and CDR2 are SGHRS and YFSETQ. Trimming took off 5 bases at V and 6 bases at J, with 18 bases between the two ends. The CDR3 DNA reads as TGCGCCAGCAGGGCCCAGACTAGGGGGGGCAATGAGCAGTTCTTC. Translating gives CASRAQTRGGNEQFF.

This chain connects TRBV7-2 to TRBJ2-3; the D is unclear. This CDR3 region has 9 residues. Germline lookup yields CDR1 SGHTA and CDR2 FQGNSA. V lost 6 bases and J lost 13, with 8 bases in between. CDR3 bases: TGTGCCAGCAGGCCCTGGGAGTATTTT. This sequence encodes CASRPWEYF.

The chain joins TRBV20-1 to TRBJ2-1, with 10 bases that match TRBD2. Germline CDR1 and CDR2: DFQATT and SNEGSKA (reference sequence). The J segment lost 7 bases and the V segment lost 3 bases, leaving 3 bases of the junction unmatched. The CDR3 loop spans 13 amino acids. CDR3 protein: CSASEGLANEQFF. DNA for the CDR3: TGCAGTGCTAGTGAGGGACTAGCGAATGAGCAGTTCTTC.

Only a few counts were recorded for this clonotype. This chain links TRBV6-1 with TRBJ2-5; TRBD2 matches at 9 bases. The CDR3 runs to 16 residues. V dropped 7 bases and J dropped 5; count of bases not matched to a gene: 14. Germline V gene sequence: CDR1 MNHNS, CDR2 SASEGT. CDR3 sequence (DNA): TGTGCCAGCATCCCCGCGGCGGGAGGGCCTAGGGAGACCCAGTACTTC. Its protein product is CASIPAAGGPRETQYF.

This clonotype was picked up many times. The rearrangement links TRBV25-1 to TRBJ2-3; the D is unclear. Germline V lookup: CDR1 MGHDK, CDR2 SYGVNS. This CDR3 spans 13 amino acids. V was trimmed by 5 bases and J by 3 bases, leaving 9 bases between them. This CDR3 is CASSPAGTDTQYF. The CDR3 DNA reads TGTGCCAGCAGTCCTGCCGGGACAGATACGCAGTATTTT.

V is TRBV7-2 and J is TRBJ2-3, with a tentative D call TRBD2 (6 bases). Germline assignment: CDR1 SGHTA and CDR2 FQGNSA. The CDR3 is 17 amino acids. V gave up 1 base and J gave up 1 base, with 15 bases separating them. The CDR3 coding sequence is TGTGCCAGCAGCTTAGTTAGCGGCGGAGGGGGCACAGATACGCAGTATTTT. Translating gives CASSLVSGGGGTDTQYF.

This clonotype was seen only a few times. This sequence joins TRBV12-3 or TRBV12-4 and TRBJ2-7; D is unresolved. The germline V and J ends were trimmed by 5 bases and 5 bases, with 16 bases remaining between them. This CDR3 comprises 14 residues. The CDR3 loop is CASSPRAAGHEQYF. CDR3 DNA: TGTGCCAGCAGTCCACGGGCGGCAGGCCACGAGCAGTACTTC.

This clonotype was detected ten times or more. The J gene is TRBJ1-1, the V gene TRBV3-1, with D perhaps TRBD1 (5 bases). The CDR3 has 13 residues. Per germline, CDR1 LGHDT and CDR2 YNNKEL (reference sequence). V lost 1 base and J 6 bases, leaving 9 bases between the germline ends. CDR3 protein: CASSQGAGAEAFF. The CDR3 nucleotides read TGTGCCAGCAGCCAAGGGGCGGGGGCTGAAGCTTTCTTT.

The V and J genes are TRBV7-8 and TRBJ1-3; TRBD1 matches 7 bases. Germline V gene lookup returns CDR1 SGHVS and CDR2 FQNEAQ. V lost 3 bases and J lost 4; bases outside the gene matches: 3. The CDR3 totals 14 residues. The CDR3 loop is CASSLTGYGNTIYF. In DNA form, the CDR3 reads TGTGCCAGCAGCTTGACAGGGTACGGAAACACCATATATTTT. The whole variable domain, remainder taken from reference TRBV7-8 and TRBJ1-3, is GAGVSQSPRYKVAKRGQDVALRCDPISGHVSLFWYQQALGQGPEFLTYFQNEAQLDKSGLPSDRFFAERPEGSVSTLKIQRTQQEDSAVYLCASSLTGYGNTIYFGEGSWLTVV.

This clonotype has a handful of counts. The chain employs TRBV4-3 and TRBJ2-7; 11 bases are a match to TRBD2. Germline CDR1 reads LGHNA; CDR2 reads YSLEER. CDR3 size: 16 residues. J was trimmed by 3 bases and V by 3 bases; bases with no gene match: 7. Here the CDR3 reads CASSQLTSGSNYEQYF. CDR3 nucleotide sequence: TGCGCCAGCAGCCAGCTCACTAGCGGGAGCAACTACGAGCAGTACTTC.

The CDR3 DNA sequence: TGCAGTGCTAGAGGTGGCCAGGGCAATCAGCCCCAGCATTTT. Protein: CSARGGQGNQPQHF. This chain uses TRBV20-1 with TRBJ1-5, with no clear D. V was cut by 1 base and J by 2 bases, with 9 bases left in between. The V gene's germline CDR1 is DFQATT and CDR2 SNEGSKA (reference sequence). The CDR3 totals 14 residues.

This clonotype turned up a few times. The V call is TRBV7-9, the J call TRBJ2-7, with D possibly being TRBD1 (6 bases). This CDR3 comprises 15 residues. CDR1 SEHNR and CDR2 FQNEAQ come from the germline V gene (reference sequence). V was trimmed by 2 bases and J by 5 bases, leaving 16 bases between them. CDR3 coding DNA: TGTGCCAGCAGCTTATTCGGGGCAGGGGAAGACGAGCAGTACTTC. Protein: CASSLFGAGEDEQYF.

This clonotype was seen more than once but under ten times. The chain employs TRBV19 and TRBJ2-1; TRBD2 aligns across 14 bases. Germline V gives CDR1 LNHDA, CDR2 SQIVND (reference sequence). This CDR3 spans 16 amino acids. Trimming took 4 bases from V and 9 from J; bases not matched to a gene: 8. CDR3 loop: CASSKTTSGRAGEQFF. The CDR3 DNA follows: TGTGCCAGTAGTAAAACGACTAGCGGGAGGGCGGGTGAGCAGTTCTTC.

This clonotype has just a few counts. The J gene is TRBJ2-7, the V gene TRBV5-1; D call uncertain. The V end was cut by 6 bases, the J end by 0 bases, with 19 bases between. The CDR3 has 16 residues. In germline, CDR1 is SGHRS, CDR2 YFSETQ. Here the CDR3 DNA reads TGCGCCAGCAAAGGTCCATTAGTCGACACCTCCTACGAGCAGTACTTC. It is translated as CASKGPLVDTSYEQYF. The full variable domain, rest sourced from reference TRBV5-1 and TRBJ2-7, is KAGVTQTPRYLIKTRGQQVTLSCSPISGHRSVSWYQQTPGQGLQFLFEYFSETQRNKGNFPGRFSGRQFSNSRSEMNVSTLELGDSALYLCASKGPLVDTSYEQYFGPGTRLTVT.

The table lists this clonotype with a few counts. V usage is TRBV14 and J usage is TRBJ2-3; D gene ambiguous. The CDR3 runs to 16 residues. The germline V and J ends were trimmed by 6 bases and 4 bases, with 20 bases remaining between them. Per germline, CDR1 SGHDN and CDR2 FVKESK. The CDR3 DNA reads TGTGCCAGCAGTCCGGTCCTGGGTGGTTTTCCAGATACGCAGTATTTT. Translation: CASSPVLGGFPDTQYF.

The chain recombines TRBV15 with TRBJ2-7; perhaps D is TRBD1 or TRBD2 (5 bases each). The V gene's germline CDR1 is LNHNV and CDR2 YYDKDF (reference sequence). Trimming cost V 9 bases and J 2 bases, with 14 bases left between them. The CDR3 contains 13 residues. CDR3 sequence: CATSPRGPYEQYF. In nucleotides, the CDR3 is TGTGCCACATCCCCGAGGGGTCCCTACGAGCAGTACTTC.

In DNA, the CDR3 is TGTGCCAGCCGACAGACGGGATCTGAAGCTTTCTTT. Its protein product is CASRQTGSEAFF. J is TRBJ1-1 and V is TRBV27; a possible D gene is TRBD1 (5 bases). The V end lost 8 bases, the J end lost 6 bases, and 13 bases lay between the germline ends. The CDR3 contains 12 residues. Germline CDR1 MNHEY, CDR2 SMNVEV (reference sequence).

This chain uses TRBV11-3 with TRBJ2-1, with a weak D call TRBD2 (5 bases). Per the germline V gene, CDR1 is SGHNT and CDR2 is YENEEA. Trimming removed 5 bases at V and 7 bases at J, with 21 bases between. The CDR3 consists of 16 residues. The CDR3 is CASSEGDLAGGNEQFF. DNA for the CDR3: TGTGCCAGCAGCGAAGGAGATCTTGCTGGAGGAAATGAGCAGTTCTTC.

As to this clonotype: Relative to the germline gene, one junction end is altered; a read error may explain this. The chain couples TRBV9 to TRBJ1-2; D might be TRBD1 (5 bases). Germline-derived CDR1 and CDR2 are SGDLS and YYNGEE. The CDR3 spans 14 residues. As DNA, the CDR3 is TGTGCCAGCAGCGTGGCGGACACGAACTACGGCTACACCTTC. Translating gives CASSVADTNYGYTF.

This clonotype was observed a few times. The gene calls are TRBV24-1 and TRBJ2-2, with D maybe TRBD2 (5 bases). Germline CDR1 reads KGHDR; CDR2 reads SFDVKD. This CDR3 has 14 amino acids. The V and J ends lost 12 bases and 4 bases respectively, with 17 bases between them. In DNA form, the CDR3 reads TGTGCCCCAAAACTAGTTCCGACCACCGGGGAGCTGTTTTTT. This encodes CAPKLVPTTGELFF.

The genes are TRBV7-6 and TRBJ2-1; 9 nucleotides line up with TRBD2. Germline CDR1 SGHVS, CDR2 FNYEAQ. V gave up 8 bases and J gave up 7 bases; unmatched junction bases: 15. The CDR3 contains 16 residues. CDR3 sequence reads: CASSLDGLAGWNEQFF. The CDR3, as DNA: TGTGCCAGCTCCCTCGACGGGCTAGCGGGATGGAATGAGCAGTTCTTC.

The J gene is TRBJ2-3, the V gene TRBV29-1; 8 bases map to TRBD2. This CDR3 is built from 14 residues. V shed 6 bases and J 6 bases; nucleotides not matched to a gene: 11. CDR1 is SQVTM and CDR2 is ANQGSEA in the germline V gene. This chain's CDR3 is CSVPAGVIVDTQYF. The DNA of the CDR3 is TGCAGCGTCCCAGCGGGAGTTATAGTGGATACGCAGTATTTT.

The chain couples TRBV29-1 to TRBJ2-5; possibly TRBD1 for D (5 bases). The CDR3 loop spans 12 amino acids. Per germline, CDR1 SQVTM and CDR2 ANQGSEA. V dropped 7 bases and J dropped 1 base, with 10 bases sitting between them. CDR3 coding DNA: TGCAGCGCCGACAGAGTCCAAGAGACCCAGTACTTC. The encoded protein is CSADRVQETQYF.

Only a few counts were recorded for this clonotype. This chain joins TRBV6-1 and TRBJ2-7; possibly TRBD1 or TRBD2 for D (5 bases each). V lost 6 bases and J lost 3, with 27 bases in between. Germline V gene data show CDR1 as MNHNS and CDR2 as SASEGT. The CDR3 spans 18 residues. The CDR3 sequence: CASSPTERGTANDYEQYF. The CDR3 DNA sequence: TGTGCCAGCAGCCCAACTGAGCGAGGGACGGCGAACGACTACGAGCAGTACTTC.

The chain combines TRBV29-1 with TRBJ1-1; tentatively, D is TRBD1 (5 bases). V shed 0 bases and J shed 5 bases, with 13 bases lying between them. The CDR3 has 14 amino acids. CDR1 and CDR2 (germline): SQVTM, ANQGSEA. CDR3 residues: CSVEDRARGTEAFF. In DNA form, the CDR3 reads TGCAGCGTTGAAGATCGGGCCCGGGGGACTGAAGCTTTCTTT.